This paragraph covers one T cell receptor beta chain sequence. The CDR3 totals 15 residues. Germline lookup yields CDR1 WNHNN and CDR2 SYGVQD (reference sequence). V shed 6 bases and J 7 bases; nucleotides not matched to a gene: 10. These data come from a study of shared T cell receptors in the human thymus. The data were produced by immunoSEQ multiplex PCR, yet TCRdb's version contains in-frame clones alone and is incomplete. The sample carries roughly 560,000 clones, about 84% recorded once. Separately, the same data were catalogued under a study of human thymus T cells. That report adds: Serving as donors were healthy Finnish infants, each of whom was having open corrective surgery for congenital heart defects.

Sequenced sample: thymocytes. The chain couples TRBV10-1 to TRBJ1-5, with 9 bases identical to TRBD1. This TCR was sampled from a boy under two years old with a congenital heart defect. CDR3 DNA sequence: TGCGCCAGCAGCGGGGGGACAGGGTACGAACAGCCCCAGCATTTT. Translated, it gives CASSGGTGYEQPQHF.